The TCR beta chain described here comes from a study of PD-1 blockade in mismatch repair-deficient tumors. Whole-study context: Patients had some twelve mismatch repair-deficient cancer types, all previously treated and progressing.

Overall study results and limits: After pembrolizumab, tumor-resident clones rose rapidly, then generally contracted before radiologic responses.

PCR or immunohistochemistry showed mismatch repair deficiency in every enrolled patient. A few pembrolizumab responders had their TCRs sequenced. Repertoires were generated with immunoSEQ multiplex PCR, while TCRdb's copy carries only in-frame clones and drops some. The sample lists under 15,000 clones, 75% to 85% occurring once. Concerning this clone itself: Its target is not known.

The CDR3 is made up of 15 amino acids. Germline V gene data show CDR1 as SGHAT and CDR2 as FQNNGV. The junction had 2 bases not matched to a gene; V was cut back by 3 bases and J by 1 base. The receptor was derived from an adult with mismatch repair-deficient cancer. Sequenced here: PBMCs, sampled approximately 14 weeks after starting pembrolizumab. V gene TRBV11-2 combines with J gene TRBJ2-1, with 8 nucleotides matching TRBD2. CDR3 nucleotides: TGTGCCAGCAGCTTCACTAGCGGATCCTACAATGAGCAGTTCTTC. Translation gives CASSFTSGSYNEQFF.